These 29 T cell receptor beta chains came from one sample sequenced in a study of cytomegalovirus exposure and HLA in healthy donors. PCR involved 60 Vbeta and 13 Jbeta primers. Libraries were prepared by immunoSEQ multiplex PCR; TCRdb keeps only in-frame clonotypes and omits some of them. The table includes approximately 120,000 clones, under 80% detected once. The sequenced material came from PBMCs. Source of these receptors: a woman in her forties or fifties in good health and CMV-seropositive.

This clone showed up just once. The CDR3 DNA reads as TGTGCCAGCAGTGACGGGGACAGCGGTGAAGCTTTCTTT. Protein sequence: CASSDGDSGEAFF. This chain joins TRBV6-4 and TRBJ1-1, with 7 positions matching TRBD1. V shed 2 bases and J 7 bases; nucleotides not matched to a gene: 4. Germline V gene data show CDR1 as MRHNA and CDR2 as SNTAGT. The CDR3 runs 13 residues.

The chain carries TRBV9 and TRBJ2-7; 11 nucleotides agree with TRBD2. CDR3 length: 14 residues. The junction had 3 bases not matched to a gene; V was cut back by 4 bases and J by 3 bases. From germline, CDR1 is SGDLS and CDR2 YYNGEE. This chain's CDR3 is CASSLGLAGYEQYF. The CDR3 coding sequence is TGTGCCAGCAGCCTAGGACTAGCGGGCTACGAGCAGTACTTC.

This sequence joins TRBV7-9 and TRBJ2-5, with 7 positions matching TRBD2. Germline V lookup: CDR1 SEHNR, CDR2 FQNEAQ (reference sequence). The CDR3 covers 16 residues. J lost 1 base, V lost 4 bases, and 9 bases had no gene match. DNA of the CDR3: TGTGCCAGCAGCTCAGATCTAGCGGAGCCCCAAGAGACCCAGTACTTC. It specifies CASSSDLAEPQETQYF. The whole variable domain, filled in from reference TRBV7-9 and TRBJ2-5, reads DTGVSQNPRHKITKRGQNVTFRCDPISEHNRLYWYRQTLGQGPEFLTYFQNEAQLEKSRLLSDRFSAERPKGSFSTLEIQRTEQGDSAMYLCASSSDLAEPQETQYFGPGTRLLVL.

Comments on this clone: One end of the junction does not line up with germline, which may come from a read error. The V call is TRBV7-9, the J call TRBJ1-5; a possible D gene is TRBD1 (5 bases). The CDR3 has 16 amino acids. Germline V CDR1 and CDR2: SEHNR, FQNEAQ (reference sequence). The CDR3 DNA follows: TGTTCCAGCAGCTTAGCGGGGCAGGGCGGTGATCAGCCCCAGCATTTT. Amino acid sequence: CSSSLAGQGGDQPQHF.

This clone was counted a single time. An end of the junction does not agree with germline; a read error may underlie this. The chain links TRBV12-5 to TRBJ1-5, with 9 bases matching TRBD1. Germline assignment: CDR1 LGHNT and CDR2 FRNRAP. This CDR3 spans 16 amino acids. This CDR3 reads CASGLLRTGGNQPQHF. CDR3 in DNA: TGTGCTAGTGGGCTCCTCCGAACAGGGGGCAACCAGCCCCAGCATTTT.

This chain links TRBV7-6 with TRBJ2-1, with 10 nucleotides matching TRBD2. V shed 4 bases and J 5 bases; nucleotides not matched to a gene: 8. Per the germline V gene, CDR1 is SGHVS and CDR2 is FNYEAQ. The CDR3 covers 16 residues. In nucleotides, the CDR3 is TGTGCCAGCAGCTCACCAACTAGCGGGGAGGACAATGAGCAGTTCTTC. Its translation is CASSSPTSGEDNEQFF.

Only a few counts were recorded for this clone. The chain combines TRBV27 with TRBJ1-1; TRBD1 agrees at 7 bases. The germline gives CDR1 MNHEY, CDR2 SMNVEV (reference sequence). There are 15 residues in the CDR3. With 5 bases clipped from V and 1 base from J, the junction kept 7 bases outside the gene matches. The CDR3 here is CASSAGTVGNTEAFF. The CDR3 region has the DNA TGTGCCAGCAGTGCCGGGACAGTAGGGAACACTGAAGCTTTCTTT.

V is TRBV18 and J is TRBJ1-1; D gene uncertain. From germline, CDR1 is KGHSH and CDR2 LQKENI. With 2 bases removed from V and 0 bases from J, the gap between germline ends came to 7 bases. CDR3 length equals 14 residues. The CDR3 sequence: CASSPNNMNTEAFF. The CDR3 nucleotides are TGTGCCAGCTCACCAAACAACATGAACACTGAAGCTTTCTTT.

On this clone: This specimen includes other DNA sequences encoding the same CDR3. V is TRBV7-9 and J is TRBJ2-5; 7 bases match TRBD1. CDR1 and CDR2 (germline): SEHNR, FQNEAQ (reference sequence). The junction had 2 bases not matched to a gene; V was cut back by 3 bases and J by 4 bases. The CDR3 is 13 amino acids. The CDR3 here is CASSFSGGETQYF. DNA of the CDR3: TGTGCCAGCAGCTTCTCAGGGGGAGAGACCCAGTACTTC.

The J gene is TRBJ2-7, the V gene TRBV19, with D possibly matching TRBD1 (6 bases). V gave up 3 bases and J gave up 2 bases, with 14 bases separating them. The CDR3 is 15 residues long. Looked up from germline, CDR1 is LNHDA and CDR2 is SQIVND (reference sequence). CDR3 region: CASSMAATGPYEQYF. CDR3 bases: TGTGCCAGTAGTATGGCCGCTACAGGGCCCTACGAGCAGTACTTC.

This chain joins TRBV28 and TRBJ1-2; D is uncertain. The CDR3 consists of 11 residues. The V gene lost 6 bases and the J gene lost 5 bases, with 7 bases spanning the gap. CDR1 and CDR2 from the germline V gene are MDHEN and SYDVKM. The CDR3 region has the DNA TGTGCCAGCAGCACTCGGTATGGCTACACCTTC. Translating gives CASSTRYGYTF.

The chain joins TRBV10-3 to TRBJ2-3, with TRBD2 matching 7 bases. Trimming at V came to 6 bases and at J to 3 bases, leaving 9 bases not matched to a gene. The CDR3 is made up of 15 amino acids. Germline assignment: CDR1 ENHRY and CDR2 SYGVKD. The CDR3 DNA is TGTGCCATCAGGGGGGTTGGGGGGGGTACAGATACGCAGTATTTT. Its translation: CAIRGVGGGTDTQYF.

The chain uses TRBV5-1 and TRBJ2-2; D is perhaps TRBD2 (6 bases). V shed 1 base and J shed 4 bases, with 14 bases lying between them. The length of the CDR3 is 16 residues. From germline, CDR1 is SGHRS and CDR2 YFSETQ. The CDR3 nucleotides read TGCGCCAGCAGCTTGCTTGCGGGGTTAGGCACCGGGGAGCTGTTTTTT. Its translation: CASSLLAGLGTGELFF.

About this clone: At one boundary the junction diverges from the germline segment, which might be a read error. The chain has TRBV9 and TRBJ2-7; 10 bases line up with TRBD2. There are 16 residues in the CDR3. Germline CDR1 SGDLS, CDR2 YYNGEE. This chain's CDR3 is CASNVDTSGILGEQYF. CDR3 DNA sequence: TGTGCCAGCAACGTAGACACTAGCGGGATCCTAGGGGAGCAGTACTTC.

This clone was detected a few times. This chain joins TRBV6-5 and TRBJ1-6; 9 nucleotides align to TRBD1. With 5 bases clipped from V and 7 bases from J, the junction kept 3 bases outside the gene matches. CDR1 is MNHEY and CDR2 is SVGAGI in the germline V gene. The CDR3 sequence is 14 residues long. CDR3 amino acids: CASSKGTGNSPLHF. In DNA, the CDR3 is TGTGCCAGCAGTAAAGGGACAGGGAATTCACCCCTCCACTTT.

The chain recombines TRBV6-6 with TRBJ2-3, with 10 bases matching TRBD1. Germline CDR1 MNHNY, CDR2 SVGAGI (reference sequence). This CDR3 has 15 amino acids. Unmatched junction bases numbered 7, after V lost 6 bases and J lost 4 bases. The CDR3 is CASRGTGATSDTQYF. The CDR3 DNA reads TGTGCCAGCAGGGGGACAGGGGCCACTTCAGATACGCAGTATTTT.

V gene TRBV6-5 combines with J gene TRBJ2-1; tentative D call: TRBD2 (5 bases). The V gene's germline CDR1 is MNHEY and CDR2 SVGAGI. V lost 10 bases and J 6 bases, leaving 10 bases between the germline ends. This CDR3 is built from 11 residues. The CDR3 DNA sequence: TGTGCCACCACGGGGTCCAATGAGCAGTTCTTC. Amino acids: CATTGSNEQFF.

The chain couples TRBV4-3 to TRBJ1-4; D possibly corresponds to TRBD1 (6 bases). The CDR3 extends over 15 amino acids. Trimming took off 4 bases at V and 8 bases at J, with 17 bases between the two ends. Germline V gene data show CDR1 as LGHNA and CDR2 as YSLEER. CDR3 coding DNA: TGCGCCAGCAGCCTCAACAGGGTCGGGTTCGAAAAACTGTTTTTT. It specifies CASSLNRVGFEKLFF.

This clone was detected a few times. The chain couples TRBV10-3 to TRBJ2-1; TRBD2 matches 14 bases. The V and J ends lost 2 bases and 9 bases, in that order; junction bases with no gene match: 6. CDR3 length equals 16 residues. Germline-derived CDR1 and CDR2 are ENHRY and SYGVKD. CDR3: CAISEGTSGGRGEQFF. The CDR3 DNA reads as TGTGCCATCAGTGAGGGGACTAGCGGGGGCCGGGGTGAGCAGTTCTTC.

This clone occurred once. The chain couples TRBV7-2 to TRBJ2-6; 10 bases map to TRBD1. Germline V gene data show CDR1 as SGHTA and CDR2 as FQGNSA. J lost 1 base, V lost 8 bases, and 8 bases had no gene match. The CDR3 is 17 residues long. CDR3 in amino acids: CASEGGQGRSGANVLTF. CDR3 nucleotides: TGTGCCAGCGAGGGGGGACAGGGGCGGTCTGGGGCCAACGTCCTGACTTTC.

The chain has TRBV10-3 and TRBJ2-3, with D possibly TRBD2 on 6 matching bases. Germline loops: CDR1 ENHRY, CDR2 SYGVKD. V was pared by 0 bases and J by 5 bases, with 12 bases between. The CDR3 is made up of 15 amino acids. CDR3: CAISESRTTGDTQYF. The DNA of the CDR3 is TGTGCCATCAGTGAGTCACGGACTACAGGAGATACGCAGTATTTT.

The chain combines TRBV19 with TRBJ1-3; no reliable D call. This CDR3 is 14 amino acids long. Germline V CDR1 and CDR2: LNHDA, SQIVND (reference sequence). The germline V and J ends were trimmed by 8 bases and 6 bases, with 17 bases remaining between them. In DNA, the CDR3 is TGTGCCAGTGTACCCCGAGGATCGCCAAACACCATATATTTT. Its protein is CASVPRGSPNTIYF. The variable domain in full, with the rest retrieved from reference TRBV19 and TRBJ1-3, is DGGITQSPKYLFRKEGQNVTLSCEQNLNHDAMYWYRQDPGQGLRLIYYSQIVNDFQKGDIAEGYSVSREKKESFPLTVTSAQKNPTAFYLCASVPRGSPNTIYFGEGSWLTVV.

This clone was counted a few times. The chain couples TRBV5-5 to TRBJ2-7; D might be TRBD2 (5 bases). Germline assignment: CDR1 SGHKS and CDR2 YYEKEE (reference sequence). V was shortened by 1 base and J by 6 bases, with 11 bases between the two germline ends. The CDR3 is 13 amino acids. The CDR3 spells CASSLLAGGEQYF. CDR3 DNA sequence: TGTGCCAGCAGCTTGTTGGCGGGCGGCGAGCAGTACTTC.

The gene calls are TRBV7-2 and TRBJ2-2; 11 bases match TRBD1. Germline values: CDR1 SGHTA, CDR2 FQGNSA. There are 14 residues in the CDR3. The J segment lost 5 bases and the V segment lost 10 bases, leaving 6 bases of the junction unmatched. The CDR3 loop reads CATAGQGATGELFF. The CDR3, as DNA: TGTGCCACCGCCGGACAGGGGGCTACCGGGGAGCTGTTTTTT.

The J gene is TRBJ2-7, the V gene TRBV7-9; tentative D call: TRBD2 (5 bases). This CDR3 contains 14 residues. Germline values: CDR1 SEHNR, CDR2 FQNEAQ (reference sequence). With 5 bases removed from V and 2 bases from J, the gap between germline ends came to 13 bases. The CDR3 DNA follows: TGTGCCAGCAGCGACCAACTAGAAGCCTACGAGCAGTACTTC. Translated: CASSDQLEAYEQYF.

The chain joins TRBV6-5 to TRBJ2-7; a weak D match, TRBD1 (5 bases). V was shortened by 0 bases and J by 5 bases, with 14 bases between the two germline ends. Germline V CDR1 and CDR2: MNHEY, SVGAGI. There are 15 residues in the CDR3. CDR3 DNA sequence: TGTGCCAGCAGTTACTCGAGTGGCAGGGTCAACGAGCAGTACTTC. It yields the protein CASSYSSGRVNEQYF.

The rearrangement links TRBV7-2 to TRBJ1-4, with TRBD1 matching over 7 bases. The germline CDR1 and CDR2 sequences are SGHTA and FQGNSA. This CDR3 region has 14 residues. Trimming cost V 8 bases and J 3 bases; bases outside gene matches: 6. The CDR3 sequence: CASGAGTANEKLFF. The CDR3, as DNA: TGTGCCAGCGGCGCCGGGACAGCTAATGAAAAACTGTTTTTT.

The rearrangement joins TRBV18 to TRBJ2-2; TRBD1 matches 7 bases. The length of the CDR3 is 15 residues. From germline, CDR1 is KGHSH and CDR2 LQKENI. The V and J ends lost 3 bases and 1 base, in that order; junction bases with no gene match: 2. The CDR3 is CASSPDRLNTGELFF. CDR3 in DNA: TGTGCCAGCTCACCGGACAGGTTGAACACCGGGGAGCTGTTTTTT.

This clone was observed a few times. The chain carries TRBV10-3 and TRBJ2-1; 8 nucleotides agree with TRBD2. J gave up 7 bases and V 2 bases, and 4 bases lay outside the gene matches. CDR1 and CDR2 from the germline V gene are ENHRY and SYGVKD. CDR3 size: 14 residues. CDR3 amino acids: CAISETGGPNEQFF. As DNA, the CDR3 is TGTGCCATCAGTGAGACGGGAGGGCCTAATGAGCAGTTCTTC.